This entry lists 5 T cell receptor beta chains sequenced from one sample in a study of beta chain features in type 1 diabetes (dated by TCRdb to the late 2010s). General findings and caveats noted by the study authors: A moderate but significant shortening of TCRB CDR3 length was observed in type 1 diabetes patients in all four CD4+ subsets.

Library preparation was by the immunoSEQ multiplex PCR assay. All of the isolated RNA was reverse transcribed with the High Capacity cDNA Reverse Transcription Kit, so expressed TCRB transcripts were sequenced. Imported from immuneACCESS, the table was reduced by TCRdb to in-frame sequences with V and J called. These copies leave out some clones; in studies compared against another copy, an unresolved V gene accounts for under half, and the cause of the remainder is not known. For this sample the table gives about 260,000 clones, of which over 20% were detected only once. Jointly, the top ten make up more than 0.025% of the sample. These receptors have no known antigen. The sequenced material came from naive CD4+ T cells from blood. The sample's cell subset or site label, in plain terms: true naive CD4+ T cells. The origin of the receptors is a woman between 40 and 55 years old with type 1 diabetes.

This clone appeared a single time. The chain has TRBV11-1 and TRBJ2-7, with TRBD2 identical over 9 bases. Trimming at V came to 5 bases and at J to 6 bases, leaving 23 bases not matched to a gene. The CDR3 totals 19 residues. Germline CDR1 SGHAT, CDR2 FQDESV (reference sequence). CDR3 in DNA: TGTGCCAGCAGCGTGCTGACTAGCGGCCAAGGGGGTTTACCGGCCGAGCAGTACTTC. Protein: CASSVLTSGQGGLPAEQYF.

Only a few counts were recorded for this clone. V usage is TRBV2 and J usage is TRBJ2-1; the D call may be TRBD1 or TRBD2 (6 bases each). Trimming pared 7 bases from V and 3 bases from J, leaving 10 bases between. Germline CDR1 and CDR2: SNHLY and FYNNEI. CDR3 size: 13 residues. The CDR3 loop reads CASIEGGYNEQFF. CDR3 DNA sequence: TGTGCCAGCATTGAGGGGGGCTACAATGAGCAGTTCTTC.

CDR3 region: CASSLGGLGGSDTQYF. Written as DNA, the CDR3 is TGTGCCAGCAGCTTGGGGGGTTTAGGAGGGAGTGATACGCAGTATTTT. V usage is TRBV5-4 and J usage is TRBJ2-3; the D gene is possibly TRBD2 (6 bases). Germline V gives CDR1 SGHNT, CDR2 YYREEE (reference sequence). The CDR3 covers 16 residues. V was cut by 0 bases and J by 6 bases, with 17 bases left in between.

The CDR3: CAWSRAPGDTEAFF. The CDR3 DNA follows: TGTGCCTGGAGTCGGGCGCCAGGGGACACTGAAGCTTTCTTT. This rearrangement joins TRBV30 to TRBJ1-1; perhaps TRBD1 as D (6 bases). V gave up 2 bases and J gave up 3 bases, with 13 bases separating them. Germline CDR1 is GTSNPN and CDR2 is SVGIG (reference sequence). The CDR3 spans 14 residues.

The chain couples TRBV11-2 to TRBJ2-5; 8 nucleotides line up with TRBD1. Germline trimming cut 5 bases from V and 9 bases from J; bases unmatched to any gene: 11. This CDR3 contains 14 residues. The germline gives CDR1 SGHAT, CDR2 FQNNGV. The CDR3 coding sequence is TGTGCCAGCAGCCGACAGGGGCAAGGGCGGGCCCAGTACTTC. Its translation is CASSRQGQGRAQYF.